The rows below give T cell receptor beta chains drawn from one sample of a study of blood T cell repertoires in COVID-19. Only in-frame clones appear in the TCRdb table, and some are missing; sequencing was by immunoSEQ multiplex PCR. This table holds about 200,000 clones, roughly 88% found once. The specimen was peripheral blood. These TCRs come from a human donor with active or convalescent COVID-19. The donor label of this sample is uncertain. Each CDR3 is given with its conserved first and last residue. A D gene is named only where the DNA matches it firmly. The listing skips clone size in some rows; elsewhere it reads once, few, many or a size class.

j_gene,abundance,v_gene,d_gene,CDR3nt,CDR3aa
TRBJ2-3,-,TRBV9,TRBD2,TGTGCCAGCAGCGAGACCGGGACTAGCGGCACAGATACGCAGTATTTT,CASSETGTSGTDTQYF
TRBJ1-2,-,TRBV7-3,-,TGTGCCAGCAGCCCGCGGGCAGGGGACTATGGCTACACCTTC,CASSPRAGDYGYTF
TRBJ2-3,-,TRBV2,TRBD2,TGTGCCAGCGACCGGACTAGCATGGGGTTAGGGGGCACAGATACGCAGTATTTT,CASDRTSMGLGGTDTQYF
TRBJ2-2,-,TRBV6-5,-,TGTGCCAGCAGGAGGTCGTGGGGGGTCACCGGGGAGCTGTTTTTT,CASRRSWGVTGELFF
TRBJ2-1,-,TRBV7-6,TRBD2,TGTGCCAGCAGCTTAGGGGTAGCGGGAGAAGGTAATGAGCAGTTCTTC,CASSLGVAGEGNEQFF
TRBJ2-1,-,TRBV27,TRBD2,TGTGCCAGCAGTGCGCCGGGACTACGGGGGGAGGAGCAGTTCTTC,CASSAPGLRGEEQFF
TRBJ2-5,-,TRBV14,TRBD2,TGTGCCAGCAGCCATTTGCTAGCGGGAGGTCAAGAGACCCAGTACTTC,CASSHLLAGGQETQYF
TRBJ2-7,-,TRBV24-1,-,TGTGCCACCAGTGATACACGGAGGGACTCCTACGAGCAGTACTTC,CATSDTRRDSYEQYF
TRBJ2-3,-,TRBV29-1,TRBD2,TGCAGCGCTCTTGATGACGGACTAGCGGGGAGCACAGATACGCAGTATTTT,CSALDDGLAGSTDTQYF
TRBJ1-1,-,TRBV13,TRBD1,TGTGCCAGCAGCGTCGGACAGGGTGATTACACTGAAGCTTTCTTT,CASSVGQGDYTEAFF
TRBJ1-5,few,TRBV19,TRBD1,TGTGCCAGTAGCGACAGGGTTGGCAATCAGCCCCAGCATTTT,CASSDRVGNQPQHF
TRBJ2-3,-,TRBV28,TRBD2,TGTGCCAGCAAGGGGACTACCTACACAGATACGCAGTATTTT,CASKGTTYTDTQYF
TRBJ2-1,-,TRBV11-2,-,TGTGCCAGCAGCTTATTTAGCGGCTACAATGAGCAGTTCTTC,CASSLFSGYNEQFF
TRBJ1-2,-,TRBV30,TRBD1,TGTGCCTGGAGTGTACAGGGGGCTGAAGGCTACACCTTC,CAWSVQGAEGYTF
TRBJ2-6,-,TRBV11-2,-,TGTGCCAGCAGCCCGTCTTTTGGGGCCAACGTCCTGACTTTC,CASSPSFGANVLTF
TRBJ2-7,-,TRBV3-1/TRBV3-2,-,TGTGCCAGCAGCCAAGATCCTACCTCGGCCTACGAGCAGTACTTC,CASSQDPTSAYEQYF
TRBJ1-3,-,TRBV5-1,-,TGCGCCAGCAGCTTGGACAGTTCTGGAAACACCATATATTTT,CASSLDSSGNTIYF
TRBJ2-2,-,TRBV3-1/TRBV3-2,-,TGTGCCAGCAGCCAAATAGGCGGAATCACCGGGGAGCTGTTTTTT,CASSQIGGITGELFF
TRBJ1-3,-,TRBV5-4,TRBD1,TGTGCCAGCAGCTCCCGGGACAGGGGGCGAAACACCATATATTTT,CASSSRDRGRNTIYF
TRBJ2-1,once,TRBV24-1,TRBD1,TGTGCCACCAGTGATTTTGAGACAGGGTACAATGAGCAGTTCTTC,CATSDFETGYNEQFF
TRBJ1-2,few,TRBV5-4,-,TGTGCCAGCAGCTTGGGTCAAAATAGGAGGACGGATTATGGCTACACCTTC,CASSLGQNRRTDYGYTF
TRBJ2-3,-,TRBV9,-,TGTGCCAGCAGCGGCCAGACATCGCGCACAGATACGCAGTATTTT,CASSGQTSRTDTQYF
TRBJ2-1,-,TRBV12-3/TRBV12-4,TRBD1,TGTGCCAGCAGTTTAGCTAACAGGGGTGAGCAGTTCTTC,CASSLANRGEQFF
TRBJ1-2,-,TRBV9,-,TGTGCCAGCAGCGTATCGGACAGATTGGATGGCTACACCTTC,CASSVSDRLDGYTF
TRBJ1-4,-,TRBV15,TRBD1,TGTGCCACCAGCGGACACAGGGGGCGCGGGGAAAAACTGTTTTTT,CATSGHRGRGEKLFF
TRBJ1-2,-,TRBV6-5,-,TGTGCCAGCAGTTACCGTCCCCCGCGCTTCGGTGGCTACACCTTC,CASSYRPPRFGGYTF
TRBJ2-3,few,TRBV5-1,TRBD2,TGCGCCAGCAGCTTGGATAGCGGGTACACAGATACGCAGTATTTT,CASSLDSGYTDTQYF
TRBJ2-3,-,TRBV6-5,TRBD2,TGTGCCAGCAGGACTAGCGGGGGGGCAACAGATACGCAGTATTTT,CASRTSGGATDTQYF
TRBJ2-2,-,TRBV5-4,-,TGTGCCAGCAGCCCGGACTACGGGGAGCTGTTTTTT,CASSPDYGELFF
TRBJ2-5,-,TRBV9,TRBD1,TGTGCCAGCAGCCCCGGGACAGGGCGAGAAGAGACCCAGTACTTC,CASSPGTGREETQYF
TRBJ2-7,-,TRBV19,-,TGTGCCAGCGAGGGGGGGAGCTCCTACGAGCAGTACTTC,CASEGGSSYEQYF
TRBJ2-4,-,TRBV6-5,TRBD2,TGTGCCAGCAGTCCCGGGGGGGGCAAAAACATTCAGTACTTC,CASSPGGGKNIQYF
TRBJ1-5,once,TRBV10-3,-,TGTGCCATCAGTGAAGTTGGAGGGATCAATCAGCCCCAGCATTTT,CAISEVGGINQPQHF
TRBJ2-2,few,TRBV9,TRBD2,TGTGCCAGCAGCGTACAGGGACTAGCGGGGGCCTACACCGGGGAGCTGTTTTTT,CASSVQGLAGAYTGELFF
TRBJ2-3,once,TRBV7-2,-,TGTGCCAGCAGCTTAGTCTTTACTAGCACAGATACGCAGTATTTT,CASSLVFTSTDTQYF
TRBJ1-2,-,TRBV5-6,-,TGTGCCAGCAGCTTGGACAGGGGCTACACCTTC,CASSLDRGYTF
TRBJ2-3,-,TRBV29-1,-,TGCAGCGTGACCCGCGGGGCAGGCACAGATACGCAGTATTTT,CSVTRGAGTDTQYF
TRBJ1-3,-,TRBV9,-,TGTGCCAGCAGCGTAAGCAGGGCCGGGGGAAACACCATATATTTT,CASSVSRAGGNTIYF
TRBJ2-2,-,TRBV4-2,TRBD2,TGTGCCAGCAGCCAGTCACTAGCGGGGGACACCGGGGAGCTGTTTTTT,CASSQSLAGDTGELFF
TRBJ2-1,-,TRBV4-3,TRBD2,TGCGCCAGCAGCCAAGCGGGGGGGCGGTACAATGAGCAGTTCTTC,CASSQAGGRYNEQFF
TRBJ1-4,-,TRBV7-2,TRBD1,TGTGCCAGCAGCCCCCGACAGGGGGCAGGAGAAAAACTGTTTTTT,CASSPRQGAGEKLFF
TRBJ2-7,few,TRBV27,-,TGTGCCAGCAGTTCCGGGAGACTCGAGCAGTACTTC,CASSSGRLEQYF
TRBJ2-7,-,TRBV6-5,TRBD2,TGTGCCAGCATCGAATCCCCGGGGGGGCGGTTTCGGCAGTACTTC,CASIESPGGRFRQYF
TRBJ2-1,-,TRBV19,TRBD2,TGTGCCAGTAACCGACTAGCGACCCCCAATGAGCAGTTCTTC,CASNRLATPNEQFF
TRBJ1-1,-,TRBV9,-,TGTGCCTCAAGCGACAGCCTGAACACTGAAGCTTTCTTT,CASSDSLNTEAFF
TRBJ1-1,-,TRBV28,-,TGTGCCAGCAGTTTGGAGATACCGAACACTGAAGCTTTCTTT,CASSLEIPNTEAFF
TRBJ1-1,-,TRBV5-1,-,TGCGCCAGCAGCCCCACTGCGGGGTCTGAAGCTTTCTTT,CASSPTAGSEAFF
TRBJ2-7,few,TRBV10-3,-,TGTGCCTCCACTCCCGAGTCCCCGTACGAGCAGTACTTC,CASTPESPYEQYF
TRBJ1-5,-,TRBV5-5,TRBD1,TGTGCCAGCAGCTTGGCCGTAGGGACAGGGTCCCAGCCCCAGCATTTT,CASSLAVGTGSQPQHF
TRBJ2-1,-,TRBV28,TRBD2,TGTGCCAGCAGTTTAGCTAGCGGGGGGCCCCGGGAGCAGTTCTTC,CASSLASGGPREQFF
TRBJ2-1,-,TRBV28,TRBD1,TGTGCCAGCAGTTTAGATGGGACAGTATACAATGAGCAGTTCTTC,CASSLDGTVYNEQFF
TRBJ2-3,-,TRBV11-2,TRBD1,TGTGCCAGCAGCTACGCAACCGGGACAGGGGGAGATACGCAGTATTTT,CASSYATGTGGDTQYF
TRBJ1-2,-,TRBV6-1,-,TGTGCCAGCAGTGAGACCCATCCAGGGGCATATGGCTACACCTTC,CASSETHPGAYGYTF